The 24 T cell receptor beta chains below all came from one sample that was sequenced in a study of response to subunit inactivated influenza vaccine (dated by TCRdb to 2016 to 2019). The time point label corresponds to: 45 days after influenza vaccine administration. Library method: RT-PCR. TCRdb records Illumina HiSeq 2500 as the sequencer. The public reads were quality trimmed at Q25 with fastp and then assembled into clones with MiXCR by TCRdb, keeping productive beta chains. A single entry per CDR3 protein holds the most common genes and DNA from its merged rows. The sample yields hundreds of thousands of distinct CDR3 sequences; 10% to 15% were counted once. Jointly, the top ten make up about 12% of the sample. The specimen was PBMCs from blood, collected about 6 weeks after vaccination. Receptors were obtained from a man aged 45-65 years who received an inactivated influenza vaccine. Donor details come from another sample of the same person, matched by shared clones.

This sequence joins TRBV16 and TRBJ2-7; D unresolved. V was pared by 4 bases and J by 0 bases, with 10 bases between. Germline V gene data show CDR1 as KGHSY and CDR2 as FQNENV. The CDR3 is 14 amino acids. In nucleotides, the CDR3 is TGTGCCAGCAGCCGACCTGGTACCTCCTACGAGCAGTACTTC. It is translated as CASSRPGTSYEQYF.

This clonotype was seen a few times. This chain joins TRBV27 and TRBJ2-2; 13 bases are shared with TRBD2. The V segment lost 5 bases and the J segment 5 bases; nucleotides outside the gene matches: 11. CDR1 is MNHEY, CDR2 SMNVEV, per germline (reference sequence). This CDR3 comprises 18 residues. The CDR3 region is CASSQGLAGEYRTGELFF. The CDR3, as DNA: TGTGCCAGCAGTCAAGGACTAGCGGGAGAGTATCGAACCGGGGAGCTGTTTTTT.

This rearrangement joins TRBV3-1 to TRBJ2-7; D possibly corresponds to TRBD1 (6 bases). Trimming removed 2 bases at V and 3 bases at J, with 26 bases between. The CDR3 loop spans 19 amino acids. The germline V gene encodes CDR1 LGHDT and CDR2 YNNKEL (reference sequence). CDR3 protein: CASSQSVWRVRKGVYEQYF. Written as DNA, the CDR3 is TGTGCCAGCAGCCAAAGCGTCTGGCGGGTACGAAAGGGGGTCTACGAGCAGTACTTC.

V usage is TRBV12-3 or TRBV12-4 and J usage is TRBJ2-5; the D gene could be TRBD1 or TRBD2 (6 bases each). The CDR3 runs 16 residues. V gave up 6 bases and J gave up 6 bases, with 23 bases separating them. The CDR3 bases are TGTGCCAGCAGCTATCTCGGGGGCACTTTCGAACAGACCCAGTACTTC. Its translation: CASSYLGGTFEQTQYF.

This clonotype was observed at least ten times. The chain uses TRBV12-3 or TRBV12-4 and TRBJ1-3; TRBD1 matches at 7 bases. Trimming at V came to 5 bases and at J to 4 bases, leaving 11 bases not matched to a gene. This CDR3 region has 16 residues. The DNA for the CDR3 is TGTGCCAGCAGTCAATTGACAGGGAAATCCGGAAACACCATATATTTT. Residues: CASSQLTGKSGNTIYF.

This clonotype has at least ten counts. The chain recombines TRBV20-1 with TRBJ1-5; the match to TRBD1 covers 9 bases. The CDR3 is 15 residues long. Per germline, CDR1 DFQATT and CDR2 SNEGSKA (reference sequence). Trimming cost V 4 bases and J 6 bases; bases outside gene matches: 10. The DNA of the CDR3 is TGCAGTGCTAAATTGACAGGGGGAAAGGGTCAGCCCCAGCATTTT. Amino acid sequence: CSAKLTGGKGQPQHF.

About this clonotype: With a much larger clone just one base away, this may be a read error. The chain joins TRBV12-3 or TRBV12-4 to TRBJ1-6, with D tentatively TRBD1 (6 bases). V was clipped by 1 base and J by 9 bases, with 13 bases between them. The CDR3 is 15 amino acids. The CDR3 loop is CASSLVWGLVSPLHF. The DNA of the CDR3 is TGTGCCAGCAGTTTAGTTTGGGGGCTCGTTTCACCCCTCCACTTT.

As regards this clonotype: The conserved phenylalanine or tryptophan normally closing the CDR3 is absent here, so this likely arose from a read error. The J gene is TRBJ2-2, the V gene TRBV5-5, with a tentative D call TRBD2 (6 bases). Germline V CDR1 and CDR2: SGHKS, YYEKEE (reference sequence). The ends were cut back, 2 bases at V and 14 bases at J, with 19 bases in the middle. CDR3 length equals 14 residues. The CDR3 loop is CASSFGLHCGALFC. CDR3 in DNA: TGTGCCAGCAGCTTCGGGCTCCACTGCGGGGCACTGTTTTGT.

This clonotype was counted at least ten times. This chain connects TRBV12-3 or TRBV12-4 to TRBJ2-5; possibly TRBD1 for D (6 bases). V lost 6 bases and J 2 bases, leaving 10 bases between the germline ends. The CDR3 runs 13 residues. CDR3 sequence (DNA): TGTGCCAGCAGGGACAGCCTACAAGAGACCCAGTACTTC. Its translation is CASRDSLQETQYF.

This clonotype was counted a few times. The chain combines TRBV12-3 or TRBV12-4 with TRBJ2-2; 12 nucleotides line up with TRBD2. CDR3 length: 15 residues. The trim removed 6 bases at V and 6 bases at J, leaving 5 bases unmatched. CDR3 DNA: TGTGCCAGCAGGCTAGCGGGGGGGCCCGCCGGGGAGCTGTTTTTT. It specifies CASRLAGGPAGELFF.

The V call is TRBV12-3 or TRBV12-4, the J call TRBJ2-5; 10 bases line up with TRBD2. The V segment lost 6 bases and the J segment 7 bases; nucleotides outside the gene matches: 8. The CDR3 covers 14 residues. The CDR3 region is CASRPSGGSGTQYF. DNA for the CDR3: TGTGCCAGCAGACCTAGCGGGGGCAGCGGGACCCAGTACTTC.

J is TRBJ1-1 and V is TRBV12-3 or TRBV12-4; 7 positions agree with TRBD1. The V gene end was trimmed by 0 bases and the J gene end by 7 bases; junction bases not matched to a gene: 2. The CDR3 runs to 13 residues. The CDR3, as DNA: TGTGCCAGCAGTTTAGCGGGACAGAATGAAGCTTTCTTT. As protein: CASSLAGQNEAFF.

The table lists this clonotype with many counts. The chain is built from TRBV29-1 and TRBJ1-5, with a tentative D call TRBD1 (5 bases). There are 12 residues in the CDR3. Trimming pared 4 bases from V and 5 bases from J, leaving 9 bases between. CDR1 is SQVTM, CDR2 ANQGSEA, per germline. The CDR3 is CSVGLGDQPQHF. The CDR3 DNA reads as TGCAGCGTTGGATTAGGGGATCAGCCCCAGCATTTT.

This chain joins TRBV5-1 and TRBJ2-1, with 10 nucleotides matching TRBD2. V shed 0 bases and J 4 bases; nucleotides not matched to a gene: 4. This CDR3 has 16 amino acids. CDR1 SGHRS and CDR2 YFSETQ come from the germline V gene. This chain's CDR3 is CASSLAELAGYNEQFF. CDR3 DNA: TGCGCCAGCAGCTTGGCAGAACTAGCGGGGTACAATGAGCAGTTCTTC.

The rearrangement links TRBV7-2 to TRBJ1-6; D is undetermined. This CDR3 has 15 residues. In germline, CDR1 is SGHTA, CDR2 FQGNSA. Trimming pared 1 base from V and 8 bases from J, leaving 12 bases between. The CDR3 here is CASSLVTNGDSPLHF. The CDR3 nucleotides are TGTGCCAGCAGCTTAGTCACGAACGGGGATTCACCCCTCCACTTT.

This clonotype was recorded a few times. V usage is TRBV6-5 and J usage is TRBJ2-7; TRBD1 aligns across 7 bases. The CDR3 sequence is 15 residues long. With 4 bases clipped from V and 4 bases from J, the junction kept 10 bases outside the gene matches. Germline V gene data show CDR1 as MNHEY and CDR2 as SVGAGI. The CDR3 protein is CASSSPLTGTYEQYF. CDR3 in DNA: TGTGCCAGCAGTTCCCCACTGACAGGGACGTACGAGCAGTACTTC.

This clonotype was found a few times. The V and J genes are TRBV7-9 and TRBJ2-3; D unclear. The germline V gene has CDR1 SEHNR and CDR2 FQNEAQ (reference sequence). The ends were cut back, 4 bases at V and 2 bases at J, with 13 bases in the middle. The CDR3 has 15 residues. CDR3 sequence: CASSSGLGITDTQYF. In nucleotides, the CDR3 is TGTGCCAGCAGCTCCGGCTTGGGGATCACAGATACGCAGTATTTT.

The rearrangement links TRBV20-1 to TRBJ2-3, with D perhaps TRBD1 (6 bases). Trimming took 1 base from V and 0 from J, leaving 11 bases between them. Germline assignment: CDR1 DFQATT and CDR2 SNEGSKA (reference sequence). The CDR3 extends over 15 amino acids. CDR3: CSARAETGSTDTQYF. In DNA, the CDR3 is TGCAGTGCTAGAGCCGAGACAGGTAGCACAGATACGCAGTATTTT.

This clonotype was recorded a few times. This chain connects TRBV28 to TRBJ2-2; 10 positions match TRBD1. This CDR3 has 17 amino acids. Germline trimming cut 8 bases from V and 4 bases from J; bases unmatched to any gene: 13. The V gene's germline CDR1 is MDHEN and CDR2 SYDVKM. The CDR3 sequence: CASDKGQGLPATGELFF. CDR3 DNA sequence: TGTGCCAGCGACAAGGGACAGGGGCTCCCTGCCACCGGGGAGCTGTTTTTT. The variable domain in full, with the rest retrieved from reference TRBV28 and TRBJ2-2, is DVKVTQSSRYLVKRTGEKVFLECVQDMDHENMFWYRQDPGLGLRLIYFSYDVKMKEKGDIPEGYSVSREKKERFSLILESASTNQTSMYLCASDKGQGLPATGELFFGEGSRLTVL.

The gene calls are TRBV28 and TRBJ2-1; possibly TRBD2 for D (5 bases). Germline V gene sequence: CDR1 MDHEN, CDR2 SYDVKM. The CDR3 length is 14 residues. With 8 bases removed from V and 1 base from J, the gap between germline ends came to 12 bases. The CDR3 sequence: CASLGGLSYNEQFF. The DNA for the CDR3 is TGTGCCAGCCTAGGAGGTTTATCCTACAATGAGCAGTTCTTC.

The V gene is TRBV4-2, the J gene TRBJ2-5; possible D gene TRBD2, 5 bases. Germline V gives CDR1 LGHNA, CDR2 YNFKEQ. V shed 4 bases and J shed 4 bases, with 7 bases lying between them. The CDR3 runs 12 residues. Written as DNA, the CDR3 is TGTGCCAGCAGCCGCGCGGGAGAGACCCAGTACTTC. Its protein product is CASSRAGETQYF.

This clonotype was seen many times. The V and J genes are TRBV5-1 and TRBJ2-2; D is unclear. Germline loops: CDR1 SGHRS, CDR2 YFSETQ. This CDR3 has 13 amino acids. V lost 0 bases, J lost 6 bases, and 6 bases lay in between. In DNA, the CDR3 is TGCGCCAGCAGCTTGGCAAGTGCCGGGGAGCTGTTTTTT. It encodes CASSLASAGELFF.

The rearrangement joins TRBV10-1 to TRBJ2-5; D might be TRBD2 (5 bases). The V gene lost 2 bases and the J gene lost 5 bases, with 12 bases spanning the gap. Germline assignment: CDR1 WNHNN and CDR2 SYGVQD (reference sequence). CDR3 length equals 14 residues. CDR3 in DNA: TGCGCCAGCAGTGAGGAGGGAATGGAGGAGACCCAGTACTTC. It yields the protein CASSEEGMEETQYF.

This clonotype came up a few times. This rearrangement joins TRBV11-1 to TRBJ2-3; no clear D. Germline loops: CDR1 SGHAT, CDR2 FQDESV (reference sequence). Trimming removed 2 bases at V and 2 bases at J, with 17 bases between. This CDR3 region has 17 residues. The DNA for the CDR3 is TGTGCCAGCAGCTTATACGGTTCCCAGGTATCCACAGATACGCAGTATTTT. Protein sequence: CASSLYGSQVSTDTQYF.